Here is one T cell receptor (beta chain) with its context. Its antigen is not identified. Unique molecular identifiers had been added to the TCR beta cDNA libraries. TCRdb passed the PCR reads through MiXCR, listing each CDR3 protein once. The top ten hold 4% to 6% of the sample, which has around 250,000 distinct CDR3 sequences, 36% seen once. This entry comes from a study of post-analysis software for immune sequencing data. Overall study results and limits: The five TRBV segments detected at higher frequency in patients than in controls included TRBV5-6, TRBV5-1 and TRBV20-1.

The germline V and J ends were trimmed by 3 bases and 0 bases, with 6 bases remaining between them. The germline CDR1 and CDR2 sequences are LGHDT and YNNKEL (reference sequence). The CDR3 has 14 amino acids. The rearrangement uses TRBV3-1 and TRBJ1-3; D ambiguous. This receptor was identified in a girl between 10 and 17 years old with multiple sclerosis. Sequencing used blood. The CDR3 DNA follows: TGTGCCAGCAGCCAGCAGTCCTCTGGAAACACCATATATTTT. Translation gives CASSQQSSGNTIYF.